The next 10 T cell receptor beta chains were all read from a single sample in a study of blood T cell repertoires in COVID-19. This table comes from immunoSEQ multiplex PCR, and its TCRdb copy is limited to in-frame clones, with some not included. This table holds roughly 120,000 clones, 80% to 90% found once. What was sequenced was peripheral blood. The receptors come from a man in his forties or fifties with acute or convalescent COVID-19.

The chain employs TRBV6-5 and TRBJ2-7, with D unresolved. The CDR3 loop spans 14 amino acids. V was shortened by 6 bases and J by 3 bases, with 15 bases between the two germline ends. Germline lookup yields CDR1 MNHEY and CDR2 SVGAGI. As DNA, the CDR3 is TGTGCCAGCAGCCAGACTCCGCTTAACTACGAGCAGTACTTC. Translating gives CASSQTPLNYEQYF.

The chain is built from TRBV27 and TRBJ2-3; TRBD2 matches at 8 bases. V dropped 3 bases and J dropped 0; count of bases not matched to a gene: 5. This CDR3 is built from 16 residues. The germline CDR1 and CDR2 sequences are MNHEY and SMNVEV (reference sequence). The CDR3 bases are TGTGCCAGCAGTTTTTTAGCGGGGCCTAGCACAGATACGCAGTATTTT. This translates into CASSFLAGPSTDTQYF.

This clone came up once. This chain connects TRBV30 to TRBJ2-3, with TRBD2 identical over 11 bases. This CDR3 has 15 residues. J gave up 7 bases and V 4 bases, and 10 bases lay outside the gene matches. Germline V lookup: CDR1 GTSNPN, CDR2 SVGIG (reference sequence). The chain's CDR3 is CAWISSGGARNTQYF. The CDR3, as DNA: TGTGCCTGGATAAGTAGCGGGGGGGCCAGAAATACGCAGTATTTT.

The chain is built from TRBV4-1 and TRBJ2-1; D may be TRBD1 (6 bases). Germline-derived CDR1 and CDR2 are MGHRA and YSYEKL. V lost 3 bases and J lost 8, with 20 bases in between. The CDR3 totals 16 residues. DNA of the CDR3: TGCGCCAGCAGCCATCCGGGACACGGCCAAAGGTATGAGCAGTTCTTC. Encoded protein: CASSHPGHGQRYEQFF.

The gene calls are TRBV19 and TRBJ1-2, with 7 bases matching TRBD1. This CDR3 has 14 amino acids. The germline CDR1 and CDR2 sequences are LNHDA and SQIVND (reference sequence). Trimming at V came to 4 bases and at J to 4 bases, leaving 6 bases not matched to a gene. The CDR3 is CASSNRQGPYGYTF. In DNA form, the CDR3 reads TGTGCCAGTAGTAATCGACAGGGTCCCTATGGCTACACCTTC.

The J gene is TRBJ2-1, the V gene TRBV6-5; no reliable D call. The CDR3 consists of 12 residues. Between the trimmed V and J ends, which lost 0 bases and 10 bases, there was a span of 7 bases. CDR1 is MNHEY and CDR2 is SVGAGI in the germline V gene. In nucleotides, the CDR3 is TGTGCCAGCAGTTACTCGAGGAGCGAGCAGTTCTTC. Translating it yields CASSYSRSEQFF.

This clone was counted at least ten times. The chain employs TRBV19 and TRBJ1-4; D perhaps matches TRBD1 (6 bases). Per germline, CDR1 LNHDA and CDR2 SQIVND (reference sequence). The CDR3 length is 15 residues. V lost 5 bases to trimming and J lost 0 bases, with 10 bases between them. The CDR3 sequence is CASSQRTATNEKLFF. The CDR3 nucleotides are TGTGCCAGTAGTCAAAGGACAGCAACTAATGAAAAACTGTTTTTT.

The CDR3 nucleotides are TGTGCCAGCAGCCGACTAGCGGGGGGGCAGAATGAGCAGTTCTTC. This translates into CASSRLAGGQNEQFF. This chain connects TRBV9 to TRBJ2-1, with 14 bases aligning to TRBD2. With V trimmed by 4 bases and J by 7 bases, 4 bases remained unmatched. The CDR3 is made up of 15 amino acids. In germline, CDR1 is SGDLS, CDR2 YYNGEE.

The chain uses TRBV12-5 and TRBJ2-6; no firm D call. Looked up from germline, CDR1 is LGHNT and CDR2 is FRNRAP. This CDR3 is built from 15 residues. V shed 3 bases and J shed 2 bases, with 8 bases lying between them. CDR3 sequence reads: CASGFTVPGANVLTF. In DNA, the CDR3 is TGTGCTAGTGGTTTTACGGTACCTGGGGCCAACGTCCTGACTTTC.

The chain carries TRBV5-4 and TRBJ2-5, with 9 bases lining up with TRBD1. This CDR3 comprises 15 residues. The ends lost 4 bases at V and 2 bases at J; junction bases unmatched: 6. The germline CDR1 and CDR2 sequences are SGHNT and YYREEE (reference sequence). CDR3 sequence reads: CASSRGTGTQETQYF. CDR3 coding DNA: TGTGCCAGCAGCCGCGGGACAGGGACACAAGAGACCCAGTACTTC.